Included here is one T cell receptor beta chain sequence, with context. What it recognizes is unknown. CDR3 size: 14 residues. The germline CDR1 and CDR2 sequences are SGHTA and FQGTGA. Between the trimmed V and J ends, which lost 4 bases and 2 bases, there was a span of 10 bases. Using its own MiXCR run on the 5' RACE reads, TCRdb lists one record per CDR3 protein. The table shows 25,000 to 35,000 distinct CDR3 sequences, with 13% to 15% occurring only once. This sample stems from a study of CD8 T cells in ankylosing spondylitis. Study results and limitations: As reported, disease-linked clones showed significant enrichment in matched ankylosing spondylitis synovial fluid.

This chain connects TRBV7-3 to TRBJ2-3; D is unresolved. The receptor was derived from a male donor with ankylosing spondylitis or in good health (not recorded which). Specimen: blood. CDR3 in DNA: TGTGCCAGCAGCTCCGTGGGCACCACAGATACGCAGTATTTT. It translates to CASSSVGTTDTQYF.